These 11 T cell receptor beta chains were sequenced from one sample in a study of T cell responses to AZD1222 COVID-19 vaccine (dated by TCRdb to about 2021). This specimen's time point label, interpreted: about 28 days (+/-7) after the second vaccine dose. The library was prepared using the immunoSEQ multiplex PCR assay. The source is immuneACCESS, and TCRdb retained only in-frame sequences with V and J called. Part of the clones is not carried over; for the studies checked, unresolved V genes explain less than half of this, and the remainder is unexplained. Counted in this sample were about 110,000 clones; about 92% of them appeared once. The ten top clones hold around 7.6% of the sample. The source material was peripheral blood, sampled 28 days after the second AZD1222 dose. The receptors originated from an adult who received the AZD1222 COVID-19 vaccine.

The chain carries TRBV24-1 and TRBJ1-1; no clear D. V shed 3 bases and J shed 4 bases, with 26 bases lying between them. Looked up from germline, CDR1 is KGHDR and CDR2 is SFDVKD. The CDR3 spans 19 residues. The CDR3 is CATSDPDDQLQNPGTEAFF. The CDR3 bases are TGTGCCACCAGTGATCCCGATGACCAACTCCAGAACCCGGGCACTGAAGCTTTCTTT.

This rearrangement joins TRBV4-3 to TRBJ2-7, with 9 bases identical to TRBD2. The CDR3 has 19 amino acids. Per germline, CDR1 LGHNA and CDR2 YSLEER. With 0 bases clipped from V and 0 bases from J, the junction kept 12 bases outside the gene matches. CDR3 bases: TGCGCCAGCAGCCAAGAATATAGCGGGGGCCCCAGGAGCTCCTACGAGCAGTACTTC. It encodes CASSQEYSGGPRSSYEQYF.

The chain uses TRBV6-6 and TRBJ2-7, with 9 bases aligning to TRBD2. V dropped 5 bases and J dropped 0; count of bases not matched to a gene: 11. CDR3 size: 17 residues. Per the germline V gene, CDR1 is MNHNY and CDR2 is SVGAGI (reference sequence). The CDR3 DNA sequence: TGTGCCAGCAGTCCCGGGGGTAGCGGGAGCAGCTCCTACGAGCAGTACTTC. This gives the protein CASSPGGSGSSSYEQYF.

This chain's CDR3 is CASNRGYEQFF. The CDR3 coding sequence is TGTGCCAGCAACCGGGGGTATGAGCAGTTCTTC. The V call is TRBV7-6, the J call TRBJ2-1; the D gene is possibly TRBD2 (6 bases). The CDR3 is 11 amino acids. V lost 7 bases and J lost 8, with 9 bases in between. Germline V gene lookup returns CDR1 SGHVS and CDR2 FNYEAQ.

This clone was observed once. The chain links TRBV19 to TRBJ2-5; no firm D call. This CDR3 contains 13 residues. V was trimmed by 3 bases and J by 5 bases, leaving 10 bases between them. Germline values: CDR1 LNHDA, CDR2 SQIVND (reference sequence). The CDR3 DNA reads as TGTGCCAGTAGTATCGACCTGGGGGAGACCCAGTACTTC. Its translation: CASSIDLGETQYF.

This chain connects TRBV6-5 to TRBJ1-1; no firm D call. V lost 2 bases and J lost 4, with 8 bases in between. Germline loops: CDR1 MNHEY, CDR2 SVGAGI. The CDR3 spans 13 residues. In DNA, the CDR3 is TGTGCCAGCAGTTACCAAGGAACCACTGAAGCTTTCTTT. This codes for CASSYQGTTEAFF.

This clone was detected a few times. CDR3 residues: CASRSAGGGAYEQYF. DNA of the CDR3: TGTGCCAGCAGATCCGCCGGCGGGGGGGCCTACGAGCAGTACTTC. V gene TRBV28 combines with J gene TRBJ2-7, with 9 bases identical to TRBD2. V lost 6 bases, J lost 2 bases, and 8 bases stayed unmatched. Germline V gene sequence: CDR1 MDHEN, CDR2 SYDVKM. The CDR3 has 15 amino acids.

The chain is built from TRBV5-5 and TRBJ1-2, with 11 bases aligning to TRBD1. Germline trimming cut 0 bases from V and 5 bases from J; bases unmatched to any gene: 3. This CDR3 contains 15 residues. Per germline, CDR1 SGHKS and CDR2 YYEKEE (reference sequence). This CDR3 is CASSLEGTGGYGYTF. The CDR3 DNA reads as TGTGCCAGCAGCTTGGAGGGGACAGGGGGTTATGGCTACACCTTC.

This clone was found once. This chain joins TRBV12-3 or TRBV12-4 and TRBJ1-2, with a possible D match to TRBD1 (6 bases). Trimming removed 3 bases at V and 8 bases at J, with 10 bases between. The CDR3 totals 12 residues. This chain's CDR3 is CASSFGGEGYTF. Written as DNA, the CDR3 is TGTGCCAGCAGTTTTGGGGGCGAGGGCTACACCTTC.

This chain links TRBV4-1 with TRBJ1-1, with D tentatively TRBD1 (6 bases). The germline gives CDR1 MGHRA, CDR2 YSYEKL. The CDR3 totals 15 residues. Between the trimmed V and J ends, which lost 4 bases and 3 bases, there was a span of 15 bases. This CDR3 reads CASSRGWGADTEAFF. CDR3 nucleotide sequence: TGCGCCAGCAGCCGCGGTTGGGGGGCGGACACTGAAGCTTTCTTT.

The sample holds a few counts of this clone. This chain uses TRBV19 with TRBJ1-6; 7 nucleotides line up with TRBD1. The V gene end was trimmed by 5 bases and the J gene end by 8 bases; junction bases not matched to a gene: 6. The V gene's germline CDR1 is LNHDA and CDR2 SQIVND (reference sequence). This CDR3 has 14 residues. DNA of the CDR3: TGTGCCAGTAGTTTGGGACAGCAGTATTCACCCCTCCACTTT. This codes for CASSLGQQYSPLHF.